Presented here are 31 T cell receptor beta chains from one specimen sequenced in a study of Ad26.COV2.S vaccination and SARS-CoV-2 variants (dated by TCRdb to 2020 to 2022). The treatment or condition label on this specimen signifies: 15 to 20 received Ad26.COV2.S at low or high dose, single or two shots; about 5 received placebo; per-sample allocation not given. For vaccine and placebo recipients, repertoires were sequenced using samples collected on day 63 after the first injection. The library relied on the immunoSEQ multiplex PCR assay. TCRdb took over this immuneACCESS table, retaining in-frame rearrangements with V and J assigned. Such tables are incomplete; in checked studies, under half of the missing clones stem from an unresolved V gene, and the remainder is unexplained. This sample is represented by hundreds of thousands of clones; approximately 89% of them were singletons. The top ten clonotypes cover over 2% of the sample.

The sample was peripheral blood, taken in a trial of Ad26.COV2.S vaccine versus placebo. The source is a person between 18 and 65 years old who received the Ad26.COV2.S COVID-19 vaccine or a placebo.

This chain connects TRBV5-1 to TRBJ2-1; TRBD2 agrees at 8 bases. V trimming: 0 bases; J trimming: 0 bases; junction bases outside the gene matches: 5. There are 17 residues in the CDR3. The V gene's germline CDR1 is SGHRS and CDR2 YFSETQ. This chain's CDR3 is CASSLGLAGISYNEQFF. As DNA, the CDR3 is TGCGCCAGCAGCTTGGGGTTAGCGGGGATCTCCTACAATGAGCAGTTCTTC.

This sequence joins TRBV4-1 and TRBJ2-2, with TRBD2 identical over 8 bases. CDR3 length: 17 residues. V shed 4 bases, J shed 6 bases, and the junction held 13 bases outside the gene matches. Germline V CDR1 and CDR2: MGHRA, YSYEKL. The CDR3 DNA reads as TGCGCCAGCAGCCGACCCCCGGGTAGCGGGGCTTCCGGGGAGCTGTTTTTT. It yields the protein CASSRPPGSGASGELFF.

V is TRBV7-2 and J is TRBJ2-1, with D maybe TRBD1 (6 bases). Looked up from germline, CDR1 is SGHTA and CDR2 is FQGNSA. The CDR3 spans 13 residues. The V and J ends lost 4 bases and 10 bases respectively, with 14 bases between them. CDR3 sequence (DNA): TGTGCCAGCAGCTACGACAACAGGGTGGAGCAGTTCTTC. Translation: CASSYDNRVEQFF.

This clone was observed a single time. V is TRBV5-4 and J is TRBJ2-3, with 11 bases that match TRBD2. Unmatched junction bases numbered 4, after V lost 5 bases and J lost 2 bases. CDR1 and CDR2 from the germline V gene are SGHNT and YYREEE (reference sequence). The CDR3 totals 15 residues. The CDR3 protein is CASRPTSGDTDTQYF. CDR3 sequence (DNA): TGTGCCAGCAGACCGACTAGCGGGGACACAGATACGCAGTATTTT.

The gene calls are TRBV5-1 and TRBJ1-2; 8 bases fit TRBD1. The CDR3 consists of 14 residues. Germline V gene lookup returns CDR1 SGHRS and CDR2 YFSETQ. The junction had 2 bases not matched to a gene; V was cut back by 0 bases and J by 4 bases. The CDR3 nucleotides are TGCGCCAGCAGCTTGGAGGGACAGGTCTATGGCTACACCTTC. Amino acids: CASSLEGQVYGYTF.

Worth noting for this clone: Because the CDR3's place on the DNA is in doubt, the DNA is left out and the CDR3 is given as listed by TCRdb. This rearrangement joins TRBV5-6 to TRBJ2-7; the D call TRBD1 from the table was never checked on the DNA. The CDR3 spans 16 residues, counting both ends. CDR1 is SGHDT, CDR2 YYEEEE, per germline. The CDR3 loop reads CASSFGPGQGTYEQYF.

V usage is TRBV7-9 and J usage is TRBJ1-1; no definite D call. V lost 2 bases, J lost 3 bases, and 7 bases lay in between. Germline V CDR1 and CDR2: SEHNR, FQNEAQ (reference sequence). The CDR3 is made up of 13 amino acids. The CDR3 DNA reads TGTGCCAGCAGCTTACGGTGGGACACTGAAGCTTTCTTT. Its translation is CASSLRWDTEAFF.

This clone is a singleton in its sample. The rearrangement uses TRBV7-9 and TRBJ2-5; D unresolved. V was shortened by 2 bases and J by 6 bases, with 4 bases between the two germline ends. Germline V gene data show CDR1 as SEHNR and CDR2 as FQNEAQ (reference sequence). This CDR3 is built from 11 residues. CDR3 region: CASSLSQTQYF. CDR3 nucleotides: TGTGCCAGCAGCTTAAGCCAGACCCAGTACTTC.

This clone was observed a single time. The rearrangement joins TRBV13 to TRBJ1-1; D remains unclear. Germline CDR1 is PRHDT and CDR2 is FYEKMQ (reference sequence). V gave up 0 bases and J gave up 0 bases, with 2 bases separating them. The CDR3 totals 13 residues. CDR3 sequence reads: CASSLGLNTEAFF. The CDR3 bases are TGTGCCAGCAGCTTAGGCCTGAACACTGAAGCTTTCTTT.

This clone was recorded only once. The CDR3 DNA follows: TGTGCCAGCTCACCACCAGGGGTCGGCTACACCTTC. Its translation is CASSPPGVGYTF. V gene TRBV18 combines with J gene TRBJ1-2; TRBD1 might be the D (5 bases). V was clipped by 0 bases and J by 8 bases, with 7 bases between them. The V gene's germline CDR1 is KGHSH and CDR2 LQKENI. The CDR3 loop spans 12 amino acids.

The rearrangement uses TRBV27 and TRBJ1-2, with 8 bases lining up with TRBD1. CDR1 MNHEY and CDR2 SMNVEV come from the germline V gene (reference sequence). Unmatched junction bases numbered 11, after V lost 6 bases and J lost 5 bases. There are 15 residues in the CDR3. The CDR3 here is CASSKDRVSWYGYTF. In nucleotides, the CDR3 is TGTGCCAGCAGCAAGGACAGGGTTAGTTGGTATGGCTACACCTTC.

The chain has TRBV9 and TRBJ1-1; D uncertain. From germline, CDR1 is SGDLS and CDR2 YYNGEE. The CDR3 length is 15 residues. V was trimmed by 2 bases and J by 1 base, leaving 12 bases between them. The CDR3 region has the DNA TGTGCCAGCAGCGTTCATTCCTGGGGGAACACTGAAGCTTTCTTT. Its protein is CASSVHSWGNTEAFF.

A single count supports this clone. The rearrangement links TRBV2 to TRBJ1-2; no definite D call. The germline gives CDR1 SNHLY, CDR2 FYNNEI. With 6 bases removed from V and 9 bases from J, the gap between germline ends came to 20 bases. This CDR3 region has 14 residues. The CDR3 region is CASSQSGSSKRYTF. The CDR3 DNA follows: TGTGCCAGCAGCCAATCCGGGTCCTCAAAACGCTACACCTTC.

The rearrangement links TRBV7-2 to TRBJ1-6; no clear D. Germline values: CDR1 SGHTA, CDR2 FQGNSA. The V gene lost 0 bases and the J gene lost 15 bases, with 9 bases spanning the gap. The CDR3 totals 12 residues. The DNA for the CDR3 is TGTGCCAGCAGCTTAGCGATTGGCATCCTCCACTTT. Its protein product is CASSLAIGILHF.

J is TRBJ2-2 and V is TRBV11-2; possible D gene TRBD2, 6 bases. V lost 6 bases to trimming and J lost 1 base, with 18 bases between them. Germline CDR1 reads SGHAT; CDR2 reads FQNNGV. The CDR3 consists of 17 residues. The CDR3, as DNA: TGTGCCAGCAGTTTCCGGACTACTCAAATGAACACCGGGGAGCTGTTTTTT. Translation: CASSFRTTQMNTGELFF.

The chain combines TRBV6-2 or TRBV6-3 with TRBJ2-2, with D possibly matching TRBD1 (5 bases). The CDR3 is made up of 13 amino acids. Deletions cut 2 bases from V and 6 bases from J, with 7 bases between. The germline V gene has CDR1 MNHEY and CDR2 SVGEGT. CDR3 residues: CASSYRGAGELFF. CDR3 nucleotides: TGTGCCAGCAGTTACAGGGGCGCCGGGGAGCTGTTTTTT.

The gene calls are TRBV3-1 (or the pseudogene TRBV3-2) and TRBJ1-4; D remains ambiguous. CDR1 and CDR2 from the germline V gene are LGHDT and YNNKEL (reference sequence). CDR3 size: 16 residues. Trimming removed 0 bases from V and 0 bases from J, with 8 bases in between. The CDR3 DNA is TGTGCCAGCAGCCAAGATGAGAGGTCAACTAATGAAAAACTGTTTTTT. This encodes CASSQDERSTNEKLFF.

The rearrangement links TRBV30 to TRBJ1-2, with D unclear. CDR1 and CDR2 (germline): GTSNPN, SVGIG (reference sequence). Trimming removed 2 bases at V and 5 bases at J, with 12 bases between. This CDR3 is 13 amino acids long. As DNA, the CDR3 is TGTGCCTGGAGTCCCTCCGGAGGGTATGGCTACACCTTC. Translating it yields CAWSPSGGYGYTF.

The chain links TRBV28 to TRBJ2-4; possible D gene TRBD2, 5 bases. Trimming took 6 bases from V and 0 from J, leaving 30 bases between them. Germline V gives CDR1 MDHEN, CDR2 SYDVKM. The CDR3 is 21 amino acids. Written as DNA, the CDR3 is TGTGCCAGCAGCTCACACGTTTATGGAGGCCCATCACTTCTAGCCAAAAACATTCAGTACTTC. This translates into CASSSHVYGGPSLLAKNIQYF. Supplemented by reference TRBV28 and TRBJ2-4, the full variable domain reads DVKVTQSSRYLVKRTGEKVFLECVQDMDHENMFWYRQDPGLGLRLIYFSYDVKMKEKGDIPEGYSVSREKKERFSLILESASTNQTSMYLCASSSHVYGGPSLLAKNIQYFGAGTRLSVL.

The chain recombines TRBV5-1 with TRBJ1-1; no clear D gene. Trimming took off 0 bases at V and 5 bases at J, with 11 bases between the two ends. Germline CDR1 SGHRS, CDR2 YFSETQ. CDR3 length equals 14 residues. The CDR3 sequence: CASSLGPARTEAFF. The CDR3 nucleotides are TGCGCCAGCAGCTTGGGTCCGGCGAGGACTGAAGCTTTCTTT. The full variable domain, with the rest looked up from reference TRBV5-1 and TRBJ1-1, is KAGVTQTPRYLIKTRGQQVTLSCSPISGHRSVSWYQQTPGQGLQFLFEYFSETQRNKGNFPGRFSGRQFSNSRSEMNVSTLELGDSALYLCASSLGPARTEAFFGQGTRLTVV.

This chain joins TRBV4-1 and TRBJ1-1; D is uncertain. Trimming removed 0 bases from V and 10 bases from J, with 6 bases in between. Germline V CDR1 and CDR2: MGHRA, YSYEKL. This CDR3 contains 11 residues. The DNA of the CDR3 is TGCGCCAGCAGCCAAGAACGCGGAGCTTTCTTT. Its translation is CASSQERGAFF.

The chain links TRBV10-3 to TRBJ2-3, with TRBD2 as a possible D gene (5 bases). The CDR3 contains 16 residues. CDR1 is ENHRY and CDR2 is SYGVKD in the germline V gene. Trimming shortened V by 7 bases and J by 5 bases, and 22 bases separated the two germline ends. CDR3 loop: CAITHGSQRGGDTQYF. Here the CDR3 DNA reads TGTGCCATCACCCACGGTAGTCAGCGAGGAGGAGATACGCAGTATTTT.

CDR3 sequence (DNA): TGTGCCAGCAGCGTAGGGTCCCTAGGAGACGGCACAGATACGCAGTATTTT. Protein product: CASSVGSLGDGTDTQYF. The V call is TRBV9, the J call TRBJ2-3; D gene uncertain. V was cut by 0 bases and J by 1 base, with 15 bases left in between. The CDR3 sequence is 17 residues long. Germline loops: CDR1 SGDLS, CDR2 YYNGEE.

V usage is TRBV11-3 and J usage is TRBJ2-2; 8 bases align to TRBD1. Germline loops: CDR1 SGHNT, CDR2 YENEEA. V dropped 5 bases and J dropped 8; count of bases not matched to a gene: 7. The CDR3 loop spans 14 amino acids. CDR3 region: CASSRGQDVGELFF. In nucleotides, the CDR3 is TGTGCCAGCAGCCGGGGACAGGACGTGGGGGAGCTGTTTTTT. Together with reference TRBV11-3 and TRBJ2-2, the CDR3 gives the full variable domain: EAGVVQSPRYKIIEKKQPVAFWCNPISGHNTLYWYLQNLGQGPELLIRYENEEAVDDSQLPKDRFSAERLKGVDSTLKIQPAELGDSAVYLCASSRGQDVGELFFGEGSRLTVL.

Comment on this clone: Other DNA sequences of this sample code for an identical CDR3. The chain links TRBV5-1 to TRBJ1-3, with D hard to call. CDR3 length: 14 amino acids. Germline-derived CDR1 and CDR2 are SGHRS and YFSETQ. The V and J ends lost 2 bases and 0 bases respectively, with 6 bases between them. This CDR3 is CASSLDLSGNTIYF. The CDR3 bases are TGCGCCAGCAGCTTAGATCTCTCTGGAAACACCATATATTTT.

The V and J genes are TRBV5-1 and TRBJ1-2; the D gene is possibly TRBD1 (6 bases). This CDR3 region has 15 residues. V gave up 4 bases and J gave up 5 bases, with 18 bases separating them. The V gene's germline CDR1 is SGHRS and CDR2 YFSETQ. CDR3: CASSRAGGQEYGYTF. The DNA of the CDR3 is TGCGCCAGCAGCCGGGCGGGGGGACAAGAGTATGGCTACACCTTC.

This sequence joins TRBV29-1 and TRBJ1-2; unclear D gene. The CDR3 consists of 14 residues. V lost 4 bases and J lost 4, with 16 bases in between. The germline V gene encodes CDR1 SQVTM and CDR2 ANQGSEA. CDR3 bases: TGCAGCGTTGGCGGGGAGGAAAGCTTCTATGGCTACACCTTC. Protein product: CSVGGEESFYGYTF.

This clone was observed a single time. The V call is TRBV2, the J call TRBJ2-1; D possibly corresponds to TRBD1 (6 bases). Germline-derived CDR1 and CDR2 are SNHLY and FYNNEI. Between the trimmed V and J ends, which lost 8 bases and 0 bases, there was a span of 14 bases. CDR3 length: 15 amino acids. DNA for the CDR3: TGTGCCAGCCTCAGGGGCCCACGCTCCTACAATGAGCAGTTCTTC. This translates into CASLRGPRSYNEQFF.

V gene TRBV7-2 combines with J gene TRBJ2-5; D not resolved. The germline CDR1 and CDR2 sequences are SGHTA and FQGNSA. V lost 0 bases to trimming and J lost 5 bases, with 4 bases between them. The CDR3 spans 12 residues. For the CDR3, the DNA is TGTGCCAGCAGCTTAGCATACGAGACCCAGTACTTC. This gives the protein CASSLAYETQYF.

The J gene is TRBJ2-1, the V gene TRBV5-6; D uncertain. The CDR3 totals 11 residues. V gave up 0 bases and J gave up 9 bases, with 4 bases separating them. CDR1 SGHDT and CDR2 YYEEEE come from the germline V gene. Written as DNA, the CDR3 is TGTGCCAGCAGCTTGGGCTCTGAGCAGTTCTTC. Translating gives CASSLGSEQFF.

This chain connects TRBV10-1 to TRBJ2-7; TRBD1 agrees at 7 bases. There are 16 residues in the CDR3. V dropped 3 bases and J dropped 2; count of bases not matched to a gene: 10. CDR1 is WNHNN, CDR2 SYGVQD, per germline (reference sequence). This chain's CDR3 is CASSELHNGTAYEQYF. CDR3 DNA: TGCGCCAGCAGTGAACTGCATAACGGGACAGCCTACGAGCAGTACTTC.